One and the same sample provided the 21 T cell receptor beta chains below, sequenced in a study of T cell responses to AZD1222 COVID-19 vaccine. The protocol was immunoSEQ multiplex PCR, while the TCRdb copy is restricted to in-frame clones and leaves out a portion. The sample carries some 80,000 clones, 90% to 95% recorded once. Sample: peripheral blood, taken on day 0 of AZD1222 vaccination. The receptor set was obtained from an adult in good health.

This chain joins TRBV1 and TRBJ1-5. TRBV1 is a documented pseudogene. The length of the CDR3 is 17 residues. CDR3 nucleotides: TGCACCAGCTCCCGGAGGGGGGGAAAATATAGCAATCAGCCCCAGCATTTT. It is translated as CTSSRRGGKYSNQPQHF.

The genes are TRBV6-5 and TRBJ2-1, with D hard to call. Germline loops: CDR1 MNHEY, CDR2 SVGAGI. The V end lost 4 bases, the J end lost 0 bases, and 10 bases lay between the germline ends. The CDR3 has 15 residues. CDR3 amino acids: CASSFGRSSYNEQFF. The CDR3 DNA reads TGTGCCAGCAGTTTCGGGCGTAGCTCCTACAATGAGCAGTTCTTC.

The CDR3 DNA follows: TGTGCCAGCAGAACTTCAGGGGGCCGGAACTATGGCTACACCTTC. Protein sequence: CASRTSGGRNYGYTF. The chain uses TRBV27 and TRBJ1-2; the match to TRBD1 covers 8 bases. The CDR3 loop spans 15 amino acids. V dropped 6 bases and J dropped 2; count of bases not matched to a gene: 8. Germline V gives CDR1 MNHEY, CDR2 SMNVEV (reference sequence).

The sample holds one count of this clone. This chain connects TRBV3-1 (or the pseudogene TRBV3-2) to TRBJ2-2; 11 bases are shared with TRBD1. CDR3 length equals 19 residues. In germline, CDR1 is LGHDT, CDR2 YNNKEL (reference sequence). V was clipped by 2 bases and J by 4 bases; unmatched bases: 12. CDR3 in DNA: TGTGCCAGCAGCCAACTTGATGTTACGGGACAGGGGGGCACCGGGGAGCTGTTTTTT. It translates to CASSQLDVTGQGGTGELFF.

The chain is built from TRBV5-6 and TRBJ2-2; no definite D call. Trimming cost V 2 bases and J 0 bases, with 11 bases left between them. The V gene's germline CDR1 is SGHDT and CDR2 YYEEEE. This CDR3 has 16 residues. Here the CDR3 reads CASSFEIHPNTGELFF. CDR3 DNA sequence: TGTGCCAGCAGCTTTGAAATTCACCCGAACACCGGGGAGCTGTTTTTT.

The V call is TRBV5-5, the J call TRBJ1-3; TRBD1 might be the D (5 bases). Germline V gives CDR1 SGHKS, CDR2 YYEKEE (reference sequence). The V end lost 4 bases, the J end lost 0 bases, and 11 bases lay between the germline ends. CDR3 length: 15 residues. The CDR3 DNA follows: TGTGCCAGCAGCCACGGGACTCTCTCTGGAAACACCATATATTTT. Residues: CASSHGTLSGNTIYF.

The chain joins TRBV4-2 to TRBJ2-7; TRBD1 matches 9 bases. V shed 6 bases, J shed 6 bases, and the junction held 9 bases outside the gene matches. CDR1 is LGHNA, CDR2 YNFKEQ, per germline. The CDR3 has 14 residues. CDR3 DNA sequence: TGTGCCAGCAGTCGCGGACAGGGGAGCGGCGAGCAGTACTTC. As protein: CASSRGQGSGEQYF.

The V and J genes are TRBV10-1 and TRBJ1-6; no reliable D call. Deletions cut 4 bases from V and 12 bases from J, with 10 bases between. Germline V gives CDR1 WNHNN, CDR2 SYGVQD (reference sequence). The CDR3 contains 12 residues. The CDR3 loop is CASSVPKGPLHF. In nucleotides, the CDR3 is TGCGCCAGCAGTGTGCCAAAGGGACCCCTCCACTTT.

The V and J genes are TRBV5-1 and TRBJ1-1, with TRBD1 identical over 8 bases. This CDR3 is built from 15 residues. Germline V gives CDR1 SGHRS, CDR2 YFSETQ. V lost 3 bases, J lost 4 bases, and 8 bases stayed unmatched. This CDR3 is CASSSFDRGTTEAFF. The CDR3 DNA reads TGCGCCAGCAGCTCATTCGACAGGGGAACCACTGAAGCTTTCTTT.

The rearrangement joins TRBV4-3 to TRBJ2-3; 8 bases line up with TRBD2. The CDR3 totals 15 residues. J lost 5 bases, V lost 3 bases, and 7 bases had no gene match. From germline, CDR1 is LGHNA and CDR2 YSLEER. The CDR3 sequence: CASSQSGGGRDTQYF. As DNA, the CDR3 is TGCGCCAGCAGCCAGTCCGGCGGGGGGAGAGATACGCAGTATTTT.

The chain uses TRBV5-4 and TRBJ1-1; D might be TRBD1 (6 bases). This CDR3 spans 12 amino acids. Per the germline V gene, CDR1 is SGHNT and CDR2 is YYREEE (reference sequence). Trimming left V 7 bases short and J 4 bases short, with 11 bases between. The CDR3 loop reads CASRTDFTEAFF. In nucleotides, the CDR3 is TGTGCCAGCCGGACAGACTTCACTGAAGCTTTCTTT.

The rearrangement links TRBV4-1 to TRBJ1-3; D is undetermined. Per germline, CDR1 MGHRA and CDR2 YSYEKL. Deletions cut 0 bases from V and 3 bases from J, with 9 bases between. CDR3 length equals 15 residues. The CDR3 nucleotides are TGCGCCAGCAGCCAAGAAGGGCGGGTTGGAAACACCATATATTTT. This sequence encodes CASSQEGRVGNTIYF.

This rearrangement joins TRBV30 to TRBJ1-1; D is ambiguous. Trimming took off 3 bases at V and 10 bases at J, with 18 bases between the two ends. This CDR3 is built from 13 residues. CDR1 and CDR2 (germline): GTSNPN, SVGIG (reference sequence). CDR3 DNA sequence: TGTGCCTGGAGGGTTAATAGTGGCAGTCGAGCTTTCTTT. Translation: CAWRVNSGSRAFF. Complete variable domain (other parts from reference TRBV30 and TRBJ1-1): SQTIHQWPATLVQPVGSPLSLECTVEGTSNPNLYWYRQAAGRGLQLLFYSVGIGQISSEVPQNLSASRPQDRQFILSSKKLLLSDSGFYLCAWRVNSGSRAFFGQGTRLTVV.

The V gene is TRBV25-1, the J gene TRBJ1-4; possibly TRBD1 for D (5 bases). The CDR3 spans 13 residues. The germline V and J ends were trimmed by 8 bases and 7 bases, with 14 bases remaining between them. In germline, CDR1 is MGHDK, CDR2 SYGVNS. The CDR3 sequence: CASSWGGSEKLFF. The CDR3 DNA sequence: TGTGCCAGCTCTTGGGGGGGGAGTGAAAAACTGTTTTTT.

The DNA of the CDR3 is TGTGCCAGCAGTTTGCAGGGGAGCTCCTACAATGAGCAGTTCTTC. It is translated as CASSLQGSSYNEQFF. This chain joins TRBV28 and TRBJ2-1, with a weak D call TRBD1 (6 bases). In germline, CDR1 is MDHEN, CDR2 SYDVKM. The CDR3 totals 15 residues. V was pared by 3 bases and J by 0 bases, with 9 bases between. Looking up the rest from reference TRBV28 and TRBJ2-1 gives the full variable domain: DVKVTQSSRYLVKRTGEKVFLECVQDMDHENMFWYRQDPGLGLRLIYFSYDVKMKEKGDIPEGYSVSREKKERFSLILESASTNQTSMYLCASSLQGSSYNEQFFGPGTRLTVL.

This rearrangement joins TRBV19 to TRBJ2-7, with D unclear. Germline V gene data show CDR1 as LNHDA and CDR2 as SQIVND (reference sequence). The CDR3 length is 14 residues. The V and J ends lost 6 bases and 3 bases respectively, with 15 bases between them. This chain's CDR3 is CASRPSHDLYEQYF. Written as DNA, the CDR3 is TGTGCCAGTAGGCCCAGTCATGACCTCTACGAGCAGTACTTC.

This clone was recorded a few times. This chain uses TRBV2 with TRBJ1-3, with a weak D call TRBD1 (5 bases). The CDR3 spans 17 residues. The germline V and J ends were trimmed by 6 bases and 0 bases, with 18 bases remaining between them. Germline assignment: CDR1 SNHLY and CDR2 FYNNEI. The CDR3 DNA reads as TGTGCCAGCAGGCGGGGGTTCCAAAGCAACTCTGGAAACACCATATATTTT. Amino acid sequence: CASRRGFQSNSGNTIYF.

This chain connects TRBV7-9 to TRBJ1-1; 9 bases map to TRBD1. CDR1 and CDR2 from the germline V gene are SEHNR and FQNEAQ (reference sequence). The length of the CDR3 is 15 residues. The V segment lost 5 bases and the J segment 0 bases; nucleotides outside the gene matches: 4. The CDR3, as DNA: TGTGCCAGCAGCCCCAGACAGGGGGTGAACACTGAAGCTTTCTTT. It specifies CASSPRQGVNTEAFF.

This rearrangement joins TRBV6-5 to TRBJ1-1, with TRBD1 identical over 7 bases. V dropped 5 bases and J dropped 5; count of bases not matched to a gene: 5. CDR3 length: 13 residues. Germline assignment: CDR1 MNHEY and CDR2 SVGAGI. CDR3 sequence reads: CASSQGGMTEAFF. The DNA for the CDR3 is TGTGCCAGCAGTCAGGGGGGGATGACTGAAGCTTTCTTT.

Points on this clone: The same CDR3 arises from other DNA sequences in this sample as well. V usage is TRBV6-5 and J usage is TRBJ2-2; D is perhaps TRBD1 (5 bases). The CDR3 is 14 amino acids. V was pared by 0 bases and J by 5 bases, with 7 bases between. Germline V gives CDR1 MNHEY, CDR2 SVGAGI. The CDR3 region is CASSYSTDTGELFF. CDR3 DNA sequence: TGTGCCAGCAGTTACTCGACAGATACCGGGGAGCTGTTTTTT.

This rearrangement joins TRBV20-1 to TRBJ2-2; no definite D call. Germline CDR1 reads DFQATT; CDR2 reads SNEGSKA (reference sequence). The V end was cut by 3 bases, the J end by 6 bases, with 17 bases between. This CDR3 comprises 15 residues. The CDR3 spells CSASRPGTYAGELFF. In nucleotides, the CDR3 is TGCAGTGCTAGTCGCCCGGGCACTTACGCCGGGGAGCTGTTTTTT.